Listed here are 14 T cell receptor beta chains from one sample, sequenced in a study of beta chain features in type 1 diabetes. The entirety of the isolated RNA underwent reverse transcription, so expressed TCRB transcripts were sequenced. Only in-frame clones appear in the TCRdb table, and some are missing; sequencing was by immunoSEQ multiplex PCR. The sample has approximately 470,000 clones; around 28% are singletons. Input material: naive CD4+ T cells from blood. The receptors here all came from a man between 18 and 29 years old in good health.

This chain's CDR3 is CATSRDLTDYEQYF. CDR3 DNA: TGTGCCACCAGCAGAGATCTTACAGACTACGAGCAGTACTTC. The chain combines TRBV15 with TRBJ2-7; D not certain. V was pared by 0 bases and J by 3 bases, with 9 bases between. Germline lookup yields CDR1 LNHNV and CDR2 YYDKDF (reference sequence). The CDR3 length is 14 residues.

This clone has only one observation. The gene calls are TRBV7-3 and TRBJ2-3; D is undetermined. This CDR3 is built from 14 residues. Per germline, CDR1 SGHTA and CDR2 FQGTGA. V was cut by 3 bases and J by 2 bases, with 9 bases left in between. CDR3 sequence (DNA): TGTGCCAGCAGCTTCTTAGCTATCACAGATACGCAGTATTTT. The encoded protein is CASSFLAITDTQYF.

This clone was detected only a few times. The CDR3 nucleotides read TGTGCCAGCAGCCAAGAAGGGACAGGGGATTCACCCCTCCACTTT. The encoded protein is CASSQEGTGDSPLHF. The chain recombines TRBV4-2 with TRBJ1-6, with 10 bases that match TRBD1. The ends lost 0 bases at V and 8 bases at J; junction bases unmatched: 1. The CDR3 runs 15 residues. Per the germline V gene, CDR1 is LGHNA and CDR2 is YNFKEQ.

V usage is TRBV30 and J usage is TRBJ2-1; D remains ambiguous. V was pared by 3 bases and J by 8 bases, with 14 bases between. CDR3 size: 13 residues. Germline CDR1 and CDR2: GTSNPN and SVGIG (reference sequence). The CDR3 DNA follows: TGTGCCTGGAGCGCCCAGAGGTGGGATGAGCAGTTCTTC. Encoded protein: CAWSAQRWDEQFF.

Points on this clone: The same CDR3 arises from other DNA sequences in this sample as well. The chain combines TRBV9 with TRBJ2-7; perhaps TRBD2 as D (6 bases). CDR3 size: 14 residues. From germline, CDR1 is SGDLS and CDR2 YYNGEE. With 3 bases removed from V and 0 bases from J, the gap between germline ends came to 10 bases. The CDR3: CASSAGTRSYEQYF. The CDR3 nucleotides read TGTGCCAGCAGCGCCGGGACTCGCTCCTACGAGCAGTACTTC.

This clone was detected a few times. Other DNA variants within this sample encode the same CDR3. The V call is TRBV4-2, the J call TRBJ2-1; 9 nucleotides match TRBD1. Trimming at V came to 0 bases and at J to 4 bases, leaving 1 base not matched to a gene. Germline values: CDR1 LGHNA, CDR2 YNFKEQ. This CDR3 region has 15 residues. The CDR3 region is CASSQEGQGYNEQFF. The DNA of the CDR3 is TGTGCCAGCAGCCAAGAGGGACAGGGTTACAATGAGCAGTTCTTC.

The rearrangement joins TRBV18 to TRBJ2-7, with D unclear. Germline loops: CDR1 KGHSH, CDR2 LQKENI. The CDR3 is 14 residues long. The germline V and J ends were trimmed by 4 bases and 1 base, with 11 bases remaining between them. The CDR3: CASSLRLLSYEQYF. The CDR3 DNA sequence: TGTGCCAGCTCACTCAGGCTCCTGTCCTACGAGCAGTACTTC.

This clone has only a few counts. The J gene is TRBJ2-7, the V gene TRBV2; 10 positions match TRBD1. Germline V gene data show CDR1 as SNHLY and CDR2 as FYNNEI. The CDR3 contains 15 residues. V shed 1 base and J 3 bases; nucleotides not matched to a gene: 3. As DNA, the CDR3 is TGTGCCAGCAGTGAAGAGACAGGGGGCTTCTACGAGCAGTACTTC. It yields the protein CASSEETGGFYEQYF.

This clone occurred a few times. The chain uses TRBV6-5 and TRBJ1-1; D is possibly TRBD1 (6 bases). The V gene's germline CDR1 is MNHEY and CDR2 SVGAGI. The length of the CDR3 is 13 residues. V lost 6 bases and J 6 bases, leaving 14 bases between the germline ends. The CDR3 coding sequence is TGTGCCAGCAGCTTCGCCGGACAGCCTGAAGCTTTCTTT. This gives the protein CASSFAGQPEAFF.

The genes are TRBV6-1 and TRBJ2-1, with 7 bases aligning to TRBD1. The CDR3 runs to 14 residues. In germline, CDR1 is MNHNS, CDR2 SASEGT. Trimming at V came to 10 bases and at J to 1 base, leaving 7 bases not matched to a gene. Here the CDR3 reads CATLGQASYNEQFF. CDR3 in DNA: TGTGCCACCCTCGGACAGGCTTCCTACAATGAGCAGTTCTTC.

V and J are TRBV10-3 and TRBJ1-1, with TRBD1 matching 7 bases. V shed 2 bases, J shed 0 bases, and the junction held 3 bases outside the gene matches. This CDR3 spans 15 amino acids. CDR1 ENHRY and CDR2 SYGVKD come from the germline V gene. The CDR3 sequence: CAISEGQVLNTEAFF. The CDR3 DNA reads TGTGCCATCAGTGAGGGACAGGTACTGAACACTGAAGCTTTCTTT.

This chain uses TRBV10-3 with TRBJ2-3; TRBD2 matches 14 bases. The CDR3 is made up of 17 amino acids. Trimming cost V 0 bases and J 4 bases; bases outside gene matches: 3. CDR1 is ENHRY, CDR2 SYGVKD, per germline. The CDR3 DNA reads as TGTGCCATCAGTGAGTCTCGACTAGCGGGAGGGGCAGATACGCAGTATTTT. Protein: CAISESRLAGGADTQYF.

This clone occurred a few times. V usage is TRBV2 and J usage is TRBJ2-3; 7 bases map to TRBD2. The CDR3 extends over 13 amino acids. Germline V gene sequence: CDR1 SNHLY, CDR2 FYNNEI. The V segment lost 8 bases and the J segment 0 bases; nucleotides outside the gene matches: 2. For the CDR3, the DNA is TGTGCCAGCCTAGCGGAAAGCACAGATACGCAGTATTTT. This translates into CASLAESTDTQYF.

This clone turned up a few times. This sample includes further DNA sequences coding for the same CDR3. The chain uses TRBV7-2 and TRBJ2-7, with 8 bases matching TRBD1. The CDR3 is 14 amino acids. Trimming at V came to 2 bases and at J to 4 bases, leaving 4 bases not matched to a gene. The germline V gene encodes CDR1 SGHTA and CDR2 FQGNSA. The chain's CDR3 is CASSLRTGPYEQYF. The CDR3 DNA reads TGTGCCAGCAGCTTAAGGACAGGGCCTTACGAGCAGTACTTC. Filled out from reference TRBV7-2 and TRBJ2-7, the complete variable domain reads GAGVSQSPSNKVTEKGKDVELRCDPISGHTALYWYRQSLGQGLEFLIYFQGNSAPDKSGLPSDRFSAERTGGSVSTLTIQRTQQEDSAVYLCASSLRTGPYEQYFGPGTRLTVT.